These T cell receptor beta chains were read from a single sample in a study of T-cell memory formation after mild COVID-19. TCRdb independently ran MiXCR on the 5' RACE reads; one entry per CDR3 protein. The sample carries roughly 130,000 distinct CDR3 sequences, more than 15% recorded once. What was sequenced was PBMCs or a T cell subset sorted from them (not recorded which). These receptors came from a man younger than 30 who had mild COVID-19 (a few samples of this study predate the infection). Cell type and time point are not known. Each CDR3 is given without its conserved first and last residue.

j_call v_call cdr3_aa
TRBJ2-7 TRBV5-4 ASSFPAAQGYEQY
TRBJ1-4 TRBV5-1 ASSKGGLGEKLF
TRBJ2-1 TRBV10-2 ASREEAGDYNEQF
TRBJ1-5 TRBV6-2/TRBV6-3 ASGYTAYQPQH
TRBJ2-7 TRBV12-3/TRBV12-4 ASRGQGHHEQY
TRBJ1-1 TRBV7-2 ASSLYFSEAF
TRBJ2-3 TRBV20-1 SARLRGGTDTQY
TRBJ2-4 TRBV28 ASTPDRGLNIQY
TRBJ2-7 TRBV19 ASAGVSPSYEQY
TRBJ1-2 TRBV12-3/TRBV12-4 ASSRDRANNYGYT
TRBJ2-1 TRBV4-1 ASSRVTSYNEQF
TRBJ1-1 TRBV5-1 ASSSGMNTEAF
TRBJ2-1 TRBV10-1 ASSEVGQGVNEQF
TRBJ2-5 TRBV5-1 ASQTGGKVETQY
TRBJ2-5 TRBV11-2 ASSLSGVTTQY
TRBJ2-3 TRBV7-2 ASSLVGADTQY
TRBJ2-2 TRBV7-7 ASSFAGQSTGELF
TRBJ2-5 TRBV20-1 SASRDREETQY
TRBJ2-3 TRBV10-3 AIRRLAGTDTQY
TRBJ2-7 TRBV7-9 ASSLFGQGPYEQY